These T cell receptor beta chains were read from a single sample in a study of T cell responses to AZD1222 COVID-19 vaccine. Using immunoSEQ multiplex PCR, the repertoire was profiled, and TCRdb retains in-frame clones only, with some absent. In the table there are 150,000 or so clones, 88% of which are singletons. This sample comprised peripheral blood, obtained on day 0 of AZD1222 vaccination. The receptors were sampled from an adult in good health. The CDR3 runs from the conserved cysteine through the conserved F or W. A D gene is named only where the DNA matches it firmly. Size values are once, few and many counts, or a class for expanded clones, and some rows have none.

TGTGCCAGCAGCGCACAGGGGAGCTCCTATAATTCACCCCTCCACTTT,CASSAQGSSYNSPLHF,NA,TRBV7-2,TRBJ1-6,TRBD1
TGTGCCAGCAGCCAAGATAGAAGCAGGGGGCCCCTCTCTGGAAACACCATATATTTT,CASSQDRSRGPLSGNTIYF,once,TRBV3-1/TRBV3-2,TRBJ1-3,TRBD1
TGTGCCAGCAGTAAGTCGCAACCGCCTGAAGCTTTCTTT,CASSKSQPPEAFF,NA,TRBV12-3/TRBV12-4,TRBJ1-1,NA
TGTGCCAGCAGCCCGATCAGGGTGGCCAAAAACATTCAGTACTTC,CASSPIRVAKNIQYF,NA,TRBV28,TRBJ2-4,NA
TGTGCCAGCAGGCCGACAGGAACCTATAATTCACCCCTCCACTTT,CASRPTGTYNSPLHF,NA,TRBV2,TRBJ1-6,NA
TGTGCCAGCACGGACAGGGGGCTCTACGAGCAGTACTTC,CASTDRGLYEQYF,NA,TRBV6-5,TRBJ2-7,TRBD1
TGTGCCAGCAGTGAAAGGACAGGGTTGCATGGCTACACCTTC,CASSERTGLHGYTF,NA,TRBV2,TRBJ1-2,TRBD1
TGTGCCAGCAGCCAATGGGACGGTTCGAACACTGAAGCTTTCTTT,CASSQWDGSNTEAFF,NA,TRBV7-6,TRBJ1-1,NA
TGTGCCAGCAGATCCCCAGGGTACGACTATGGCTACACCTTC,CASRSPGYDYGYTF,NA,TRBV7-2,TRBJ1-2,NA
TGCGCCAGCAGGAAACAGGGTACCACAGATACGCAGTATTTT,CASRKQGTTDTQYF,NA,TRBV5-1,TRBJ2-3,NA
TGTGCCAGCAGCTTAGAAGGGACTAGCGGGCGATACTACAATGAGCAGTTCTTC,CASSLEGTSGRYYNEQFF,few,TRBV7-2,TRBJ2-1,TRBD2